This TCR beta chain was identified during a study of T cell responses to AZD1222 COVID-19 vaccine. Deletions cut 0 bases from V and 6 bases from J, with 10 bases between. This CDR3 spans 14 amino acids. Germline V gives CDR1 SGHRS, CDR2 YFSETQ. Only in-frame clones appear in the TCRdb table, and some are missing; sequencing was by immunoSEQ multiplex PCR. The sample lists over 100,000 clones, 85% occurring once. The sequence was collected from an adult who received the MenACWY meningococcal vaccine as a control. The sequenced sample was peripheral blood, obtained 28 days after the second dose of the MenACWY control vaccine. The rearrangement uses TRBV5-1 and TRBJ2-1; D not resolved. The CDR3 loop is CASSLGGSGNEQFF. The CDR3 DNA is TGCGCCAGCAGCTTGGGGGGTTCAGGCAATGAGCAGTTCTTC.